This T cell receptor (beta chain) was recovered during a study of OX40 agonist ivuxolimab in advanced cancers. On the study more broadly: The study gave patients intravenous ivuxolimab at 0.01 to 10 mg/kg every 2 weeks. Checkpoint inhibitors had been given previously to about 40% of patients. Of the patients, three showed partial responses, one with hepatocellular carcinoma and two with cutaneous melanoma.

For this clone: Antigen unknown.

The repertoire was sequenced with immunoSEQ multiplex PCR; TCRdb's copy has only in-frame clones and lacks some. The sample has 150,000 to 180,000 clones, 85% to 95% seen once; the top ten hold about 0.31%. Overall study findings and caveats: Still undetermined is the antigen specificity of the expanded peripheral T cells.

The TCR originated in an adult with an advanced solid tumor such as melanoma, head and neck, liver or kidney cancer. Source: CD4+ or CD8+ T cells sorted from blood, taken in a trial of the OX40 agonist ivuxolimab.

CDR3 coding DNA: TGTGCCAGCAGCGCAGCACTACTAGCCAACACCGGGGAGCTGTTTTTT. It translates to CASSAALLANTGELFF. The rearrangement links TRBV9 to TRBJ2-2, with D perhaps TRBD2 (6 bases). V shed 3 bases and J shed 2 bases, with 14 bases lying between them. The CDR3 runs 16 residues. CDR1 is SGDLS and CDR2 is YYNGEE in the germline V gene. The variable domain in full, completed from reference TRBV9 and TRBJ2-2, reads DSGVTQTPKHLITATGQRVTLRCSPRSGDLSVYWYQQSLDQGLQFLIQYYNGEERAKGNILERFSAQQFPDLHSELNLSSLELGDSALYFCASSAALLANTGELFFGEGSRLTVL.